The rows below give T cell receptor beta chains drawn from one sample of a study of T cells after yellow fever vaccination. One entry per CDR3 protein results from TCRdb running MiXCR on the 5' RACE reads. The table shows roughly 300,000 distinct CDR3 sequences, with approximately 8% occurring only once. Source: PBMCs, taken more than 40 days after the first yellow fever vaccination. The receptors derive from a young man who received the YFV17D yellow fever vaccine. The CDR3 runs from the conserved cysteine through the conserved F or W. A D gene is named only where the DNA matches it firmly. Not every row has a clone size; where given, it reads once, few, many or a size class.

j_call clone_size d_call v_call cdr3_aa cdr3_nt
TRBJ2-5 many TRBD2 TRBV29-1 CSVRGGAQETQYF TGCAGCGTTCGCGGGGGGGCACAAGAGACCCAGTACTTC
TRBJ1-2 - - TRBV9 CASSGNLGDYGYTF TGTGCCAGCAGCGGCAATCTGGGAGACTATGGCTACACCTTC
TRBJ2-1 few - TRBV18 CASSPLGKDYNEQFF TGTGCCAGCTCACCACTTGGAAAGGACTACAATGAGCAGTTCTTC
TRBJ2-7 few - TRBV20-1 CSARAGTYEQYF TGCAGTGCTAGAGCAGGGACCTACGAGCAGTACTTC
TRBJ2-1 few - TRBV4-3 CASSQDQGGGVYNEQFF TGCGCCAGCAGCCAAGATCAGGGGGGGGGCGTCTACAATGAGCAGTTCTTC
TRBJ1-1 - - TRBV7-6 CASSLETTAEAFF TGTGCCAGCAGCTTAGAGACTACCGCGGAAGCTTTCTTT
TRBJ1-5 many - TRBV19 CASSRGVDQPQHF TGTGCCAGTAGTCGGGGTGTGGATCAGCCCCAGCATTTT
TRBJ2-6 - TRBD1 TRBV2 CASLPILKTGLGANVLTF TGTGCCAGCCTCCCTATTCTAAAGACAGGGTTAGGGGCCAACGTCCTGACTTTC
TRBJ2-7 - - TRBV6-2/TRBV6-3 CASSDTAYEQYF TGTGCCAGCAGTGATACAGCCTACGAGCAGTACTTC
TRBJ2-3 few - TRBV6-2/TRBV6-3 CASRTARLDTQYF TGTGCCAGCCGGACAGCGAGGTTGGATACGCAGTATTTT
TRBJ2-2 many TRBD1 TRBV7-3 CASSDGQVTGELFF TGTGCCAGCAGCGACGGACAGGTCACCGGGGAGCTGTTTTTT
TRBJ1-5 - - TRBV10-3 CAISVSGGDQPQHF TGTGCCATCAGTGTATCAGGAGGGGATCAGCCCCAGCATTTT
TRBJ1-1 - - TRBV7-9 CASSRALGATEAFF TGTGCCAGCAGCCGAGCCCTTGGGGCCACTGAAGCTTTCTTT
TRBJ1-5 - - TRBV5-6 CASSPGTVGQPQHF TGTGCCAGCAGCCCGGGGACCGTAGGGCAGCCCCAGCATTTT
TRBJ2-7 - TRBD1 TRBV20-1 CSASQGLRAREQYF TGCAGTGCCTCACAGGGGCTGAGGGCGCGCGAGCAGTACTTC
TRBJ2-3 - - TRBV6-2/TRBV6-3 CASSFTSTQYF TGTGCCAGCTCTTTCACGAGTACGCAGTATTTT
TRBJ2-3 - - TRBV12-3/TRBV12-4 CASSLSTSPDTQYF TGTGCCAGCAGTTTATCGACAAGCCCCGATACGCAGTATTTT
TRBJ1-2 many - TRBV5-6 CASSFTSYGYTF TGTGCCAGCAGCTTTACGAGCTATGGCTACACCTTC
TRBJ2-5 - - TRBV19 CASSSSGLKTQYF TGTGCCAGTAGTTCCTCAGGGTTGAAGACCCAGTACTTC
TRBJ2-2 - - TRBV6-1 CASSDLGGRVDTGELFF TGTGCCAGCAGTGACCTCGGGGGGCGGGTGGACACCGGGGAGCTGTTTTTT
TRBJ2-7 many TRBD1 TRBV11-2 CASIPLPRGRKEQYF TGTGCCAGCATCCCCCTGCCCAGGGGGCGAAAAGAGCAGTACTTC
TRBJ2-6 few - TRBV21-1 CASSTPGTGGTSGANVLTF TGTGCCAGCAGCACGCCAGGGACAGGTGGAACCTCTGGGGCCAACGTCCTGACTTTC
TRBJ1-5 many TRBD1 TRBV7-2 CASTKGQGASQPQHF TGTGCCAGCACCAAGGGACAGGGGGCCAGTCAGCCCCAGCATTTT
TRBJ1-2 few TRBD1 TRBV7-2 CASSPRQGAWGYTF TGTGCCAGCAGCCCGCGACAGGGGGCGTGGGGCTACACCTTC
TRBJ2-6 few TRBD2 TRBV7-6 CASNTTSGAVSGANVLTF TGTGCCAGCAATACTACTAGCGGGGCAGTCTCTGGGGCCAACGTCCTGACTTTC
TRBJ2-2 few - TRBV5-1 CASSLGNDGELFF TGCGCCAGCAGCCTGGGTAATGACGGGGAGCTGTTTTTT
TRBJ2-3 few - TRBV7-2 CASSLGRDTDTQYF TGTGCCAGCAGCTTAGGTCGGGATACAGATACGCAGTATTTT
TRBJ1-5 many TRBD1 TRBV4-1 CASSRTQGNQPQHF TGCGCCAGCAGCCGCACACAGGGGAACCAGCCCCAGCATTTT
TRBJ2-2 - TRBD2 TRBV5-4 CASSYTSGADAGELFF TGTGCCAGCAGCTATACTAGCGGGGCTGACGCCGGGGAGCTGTTTTTT
TRBJ2-7 few - TRBV7-2 CASSLEPFEQYF TGTGCCAGCAGCTTAGAACCATTCGAGCAGTACTTC
TRBJ1-2 - - TRBV18 CASSPGQGPNYGYTF TGTGCCAGCTCACCTGGGCAGGGCCCTAACTATGGCTACACCTTC
TRBJ2-2 - - TRBV7-9 CASSLALGTGELFF TGTGCCAGCAGCTTAGCGCTCGGGACCGGGGAGCTGTTTTTT
TRBJ2-1 - - TRBV4-1 CASSQVGSGNIDEQFF TGCGCCAGCAGCCAAGTCGGGTCAGGTAATATCGATGAGCAGTTCTTC
TRBJ1-1 few - TRBV4-3 CASSQDRVGAEAFF TGCGCCAGCAGCCAAGATCGTGTAGGGGCTGAAGCTTTCTTT
TRBJ2-1 few - TRBV7-9 CASSSGQTINNEQFF TGTGCCAGCAGTTCTGGACAGACGATTAACAATGAGCAGTTCTTC
TRBJ1-1 many - TRBV3-1 CASSYGLNTEAFF TGTGCCAGCAGCTATGGGTTGAACACTGAAGCTTTCTTT
TRBJ1-5 few TRBD1 TRBV10-3 CAISGLGGRKKPNQPQHF TGTGCCATCAGTGGGCTAGGGGGCAGAAAAAAGCCCAATCAGCCCCAGCATTTT
TRBJ2-3 - - TRBV7-3 CASSSGLNRGTDTQYF TGTGCCAGCAGCTCCGGACTAAACCGGGGCACAGATACGCAGTATTTT
TRBJ2-1 once TRBD2 TRBV9 CASSAQGLAGNEQFF TGTGCCAGCAGCGCGCAGGGACTAGCGGGCAATGAGCAGTTCTTC
TRBJ1-1 few - TRBV5-1 CASSSLESWKNTEAFF TGCGCCAGCAGCTCCCTAGAATCATGGAAGAACACTGAAGCTTTCTTT
TRBJ2-7 few TRBD1 TRBV10-3 CAISGDRVGHYEQYF TGTGCCATCAGCGGAGACAGGGTAGGACACTACGAGCAGTACTTC
TRBJ2-5 few TRBD2 TRBV28 CASSRGLAGLYGETQYF TGTGCCAGCAGCCGCGGACTAGCGGGGTTGTATGGAGAGACCCAGTACTTC
TRBJ1-5 - - TRBV12-3/TRBV12-4 CASSPNTGPGSQHF TGTGCCAGCAGTCCGAACACCGGGCCAGGGTCCCAGCATTTT
TRBJ1-1 - TRBD1 TRBV6-1 CASSLGQGAAEAFF TGTGCCAGCAGTCTCGGACAGGGGGCCGCTGAAGCTTTCTTT
TRBJ1-5 many - TRBV12-3/TRBV12-4 CASSFRTGGQPQHF TGTGCCAGCAGTTTTCGTACTGGGGGTCAGCCCCAGCATTTT
TRBJ2-6 many - TRBV7-9 CASSLQAGANVLTF TGTGCCAGCAGCTTACAAGCTGGGGCCAACGTCCTGACTTTC
TRBJ2-7 few TRBD2 TRBV5-1 CASSLGGLAGEFTYEQYF TGCGCCAGCAGCTTGGGGGGACTAGCGGGGGAGTTCACCTACGAGCAGTACTTC
TRBJ2-4 - - TRBV5-1 CASSLGVGTNIQYF TGCGCCAGCAGCTTGGGAGTCGGGACAAACATTCAGTACTTC